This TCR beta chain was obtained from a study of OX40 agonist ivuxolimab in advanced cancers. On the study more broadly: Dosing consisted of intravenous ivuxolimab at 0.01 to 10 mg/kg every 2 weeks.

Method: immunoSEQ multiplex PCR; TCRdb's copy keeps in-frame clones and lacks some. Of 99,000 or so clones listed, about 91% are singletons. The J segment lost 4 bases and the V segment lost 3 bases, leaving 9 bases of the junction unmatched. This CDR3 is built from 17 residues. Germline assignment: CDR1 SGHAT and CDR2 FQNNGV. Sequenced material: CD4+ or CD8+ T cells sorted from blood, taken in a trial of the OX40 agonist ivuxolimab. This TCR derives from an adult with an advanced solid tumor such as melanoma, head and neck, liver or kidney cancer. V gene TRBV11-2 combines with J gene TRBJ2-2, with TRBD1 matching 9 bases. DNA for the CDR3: TGTGCCAGCAGCTTGAACCGGGACAGGGTATTCACCGGGGAGCTGTTTTTT. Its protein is CASSLNRDRVFTGELFF.